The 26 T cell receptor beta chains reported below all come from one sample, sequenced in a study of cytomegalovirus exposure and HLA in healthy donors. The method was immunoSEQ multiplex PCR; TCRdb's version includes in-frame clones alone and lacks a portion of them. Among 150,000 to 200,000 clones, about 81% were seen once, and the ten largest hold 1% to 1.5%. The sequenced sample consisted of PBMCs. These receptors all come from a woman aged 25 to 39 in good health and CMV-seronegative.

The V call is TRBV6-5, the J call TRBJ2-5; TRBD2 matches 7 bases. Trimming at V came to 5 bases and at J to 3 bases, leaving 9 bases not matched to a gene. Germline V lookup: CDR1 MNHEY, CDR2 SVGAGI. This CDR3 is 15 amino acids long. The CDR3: CASSPWAGEKETQYF. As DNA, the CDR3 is TGTGCCAGCAGTCCCTGGGCGGGAGAGAAAGAGACCCAGTACTTC.

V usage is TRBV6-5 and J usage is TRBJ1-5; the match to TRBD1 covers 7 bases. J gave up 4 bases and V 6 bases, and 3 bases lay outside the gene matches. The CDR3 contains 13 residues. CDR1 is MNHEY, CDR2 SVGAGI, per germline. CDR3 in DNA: TGTGCCAGCAGGGAGACAGGGAATCAGCCCCAGCATTTT. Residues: CASRETGNQPQHF.

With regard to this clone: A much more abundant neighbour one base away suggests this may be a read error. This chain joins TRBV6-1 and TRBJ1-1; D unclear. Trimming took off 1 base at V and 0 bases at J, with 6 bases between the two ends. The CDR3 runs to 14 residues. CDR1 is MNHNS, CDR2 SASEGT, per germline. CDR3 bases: TGTGCCAGCAGTGAAGACAGCCTGAACACTGAAGCTTTCTTT. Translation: CASSEDSLNTEAFF.

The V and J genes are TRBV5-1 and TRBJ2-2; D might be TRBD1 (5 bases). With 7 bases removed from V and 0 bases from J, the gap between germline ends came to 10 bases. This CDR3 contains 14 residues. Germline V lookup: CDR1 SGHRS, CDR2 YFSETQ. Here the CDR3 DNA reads TGCGCCAGCCAAACGACAGCGAACACCGGGGAGCTGTTTTTT. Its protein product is CASQTTANTGELFF.

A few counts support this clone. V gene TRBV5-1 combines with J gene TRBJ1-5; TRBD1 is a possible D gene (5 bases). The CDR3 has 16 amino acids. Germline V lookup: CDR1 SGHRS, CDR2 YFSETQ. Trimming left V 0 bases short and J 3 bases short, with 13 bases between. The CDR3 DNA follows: TGCGCCAGCAGCTTGGGACCTCAGGGAAACAATCAGCCCCAGCATTTT. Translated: CASSLGPQGNNQPQHF.

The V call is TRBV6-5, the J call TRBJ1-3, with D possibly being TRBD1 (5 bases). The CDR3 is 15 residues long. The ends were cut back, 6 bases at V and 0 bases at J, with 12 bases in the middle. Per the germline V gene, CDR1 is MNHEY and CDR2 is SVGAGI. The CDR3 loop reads CASRAGLSSGNTIYF. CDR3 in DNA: TGTGCCAGCAGGGCAGGGCTAAGCTCTGGAAACACCATATATTTT.

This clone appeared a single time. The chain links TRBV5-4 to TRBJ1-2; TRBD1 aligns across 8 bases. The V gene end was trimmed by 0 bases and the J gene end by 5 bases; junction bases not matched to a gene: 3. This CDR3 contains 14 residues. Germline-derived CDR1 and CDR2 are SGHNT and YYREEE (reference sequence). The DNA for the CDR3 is TGTGCCAGCAGCTTGGACAGGGGGGGGTATGGCTACACCTTC. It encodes CASSLDRGGYGYTF.

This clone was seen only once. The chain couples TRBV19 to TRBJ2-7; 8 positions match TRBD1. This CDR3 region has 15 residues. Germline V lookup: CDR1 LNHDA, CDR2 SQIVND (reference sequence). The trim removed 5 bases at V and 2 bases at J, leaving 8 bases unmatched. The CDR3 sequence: CASSPRQGRPYEQYF. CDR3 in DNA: TGTGCCAGTAGTCCACGACAGGGGCGACCCTACGAGCAGTACTTC.

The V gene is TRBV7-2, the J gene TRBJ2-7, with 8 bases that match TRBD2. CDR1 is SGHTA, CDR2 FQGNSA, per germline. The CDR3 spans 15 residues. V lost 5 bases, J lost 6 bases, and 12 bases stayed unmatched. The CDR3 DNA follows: TGTGCCAGCAGCCCCATAGGCCGGGGGGGGCCCGAGCAGTACTTC. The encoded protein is CASSPIGRGGPEQYF.

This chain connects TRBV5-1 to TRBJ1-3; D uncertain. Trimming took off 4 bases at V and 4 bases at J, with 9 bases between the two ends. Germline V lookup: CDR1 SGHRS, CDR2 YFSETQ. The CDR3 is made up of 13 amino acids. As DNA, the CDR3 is TGCGCCAGCAGCCCGACGGGGGGAAACACCATATATTTT. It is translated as CASSPTGGNTIYF.

The CDR3 loop is CASSLGTGINQPQHF. The CDR3 nucleotides are TGTGCCAGTAGTCTCGGGACAGGAATTAATCAGCCCCAGCATTTT. The chain couples TRBV19 to TRBJ1-5, with 8 nucleotides matching TRBD1. The CDR3 loop spans 15 amino acids. The V segment lost 5 bases and the J segment 4 bases; nucleotides outside the gene matches: 7. Germline V lookup: CDR1 LNHDA, CDR2 SQIVND (reference sequence).

Here the CDR3 DNA reads TGCGCCAGCAGTCCTCCGACAGGGAACGCAGATACGCAGTATTTT. It codes for CASSPPTGNADTQYF. The genes are TRBV5-1 and TRBJ2-3; 7 nucleotides line up with TRBD1. V gave up 5 bases and J gave up 4 bases; unmatched junction bases: 10. The length of the CDR3 is 15 residues. Looked up from germline, CDR1 is SGHRS and CDR2 is YFSETQ.

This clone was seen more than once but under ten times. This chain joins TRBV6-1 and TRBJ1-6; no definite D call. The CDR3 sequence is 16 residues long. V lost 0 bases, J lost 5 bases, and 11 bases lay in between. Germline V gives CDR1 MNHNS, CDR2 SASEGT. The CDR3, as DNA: TGTGCCAGCAGTGAAGCGGTTACAGCAGATAATTCACCCCTCCACTTT. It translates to CASSEAVTADNSPLHF.

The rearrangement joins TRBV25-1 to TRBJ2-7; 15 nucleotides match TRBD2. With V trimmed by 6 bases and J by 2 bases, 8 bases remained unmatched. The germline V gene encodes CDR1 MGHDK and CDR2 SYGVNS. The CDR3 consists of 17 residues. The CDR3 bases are TGTGCCAGCAGAGAAACGGGACTAGCGGGAGGTACCTACGAGCAGTACTTC. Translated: CASRETGLAGGTYEQYF.

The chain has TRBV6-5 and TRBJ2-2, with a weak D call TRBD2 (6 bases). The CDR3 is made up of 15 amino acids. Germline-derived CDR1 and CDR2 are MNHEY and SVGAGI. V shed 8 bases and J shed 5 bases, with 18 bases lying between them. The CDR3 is CASLPSGVGTGELFF. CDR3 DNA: TGTGCCAGCTTACCTTCGGGAGTAGGGACCGGGGAGCTGTTTTTT.

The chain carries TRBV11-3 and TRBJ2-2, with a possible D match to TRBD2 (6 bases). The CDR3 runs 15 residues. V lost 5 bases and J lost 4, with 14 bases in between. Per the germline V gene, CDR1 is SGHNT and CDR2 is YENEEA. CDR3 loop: CASSPARGGTGELFF. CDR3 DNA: TGTGCCAGCAGCCCAGCGAGGGGAGGCACCGGGGAGCTGTTTTTT. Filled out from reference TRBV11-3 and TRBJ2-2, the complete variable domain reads EAGVVQSPRYKIIEKKQPVAFWCNPISGHNTLYWYLQNLGQGPELLIRYENEEAVDDSQLPKDRFSAERLKGVDSTLKIQPAELGDSAVYLCASSPARGGTGELFFGEGSRLTVL.

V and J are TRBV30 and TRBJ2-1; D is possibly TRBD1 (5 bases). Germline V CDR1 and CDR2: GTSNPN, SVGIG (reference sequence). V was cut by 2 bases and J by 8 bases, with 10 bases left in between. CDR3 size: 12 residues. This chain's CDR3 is CAWSLQGDEQFF. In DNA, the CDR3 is TGTGCCTGGAGTTTGCAGGGCGATGAGCAGTTCTTC.

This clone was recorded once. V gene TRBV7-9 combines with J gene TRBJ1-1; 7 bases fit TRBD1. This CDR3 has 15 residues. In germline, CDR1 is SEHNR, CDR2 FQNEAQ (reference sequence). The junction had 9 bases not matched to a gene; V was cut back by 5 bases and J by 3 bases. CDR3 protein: CASSTMRGRHTEAFF. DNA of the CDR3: TGTGCCAGCAGCACAATGAGGGGGCGACACACTGAAGCTTTCTTT.

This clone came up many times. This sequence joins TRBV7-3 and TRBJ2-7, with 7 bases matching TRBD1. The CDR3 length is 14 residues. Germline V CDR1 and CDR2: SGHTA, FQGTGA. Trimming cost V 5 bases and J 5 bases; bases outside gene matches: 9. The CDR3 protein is CASSHVGTGDEQYF. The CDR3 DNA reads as TGTGCCAGCAGCCACGTGGGTACAGGGGACGAGCAGTACTTC.

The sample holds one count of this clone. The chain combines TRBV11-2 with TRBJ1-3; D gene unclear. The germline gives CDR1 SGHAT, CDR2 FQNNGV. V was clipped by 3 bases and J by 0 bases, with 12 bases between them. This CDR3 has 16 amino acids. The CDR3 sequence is CASSLRADYSGNTIYF. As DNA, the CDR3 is TGTGCCAGCAGCTTGAGGGCAGATTACTCTGGAAACACCATATATTTT. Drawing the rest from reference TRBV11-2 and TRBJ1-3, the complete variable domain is EAGVAQSPRYKIIEKRQSVAFWCNPISGHATLYWYQQILGQGPKLLIQFQNNGVVDDSQLPKDRFSAERLKGVDSTLKIQPAKLEDSAVYLCASSLRADYSGNTIYFGEGSWLTVV.

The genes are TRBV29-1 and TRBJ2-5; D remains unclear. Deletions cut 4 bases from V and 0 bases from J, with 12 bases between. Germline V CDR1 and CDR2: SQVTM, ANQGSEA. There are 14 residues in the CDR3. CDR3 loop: CSVVGSGYQETQYF. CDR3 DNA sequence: TGCAGCGTTGTAGGATCAGGCTACCAAGAGACCCAGTACTTC. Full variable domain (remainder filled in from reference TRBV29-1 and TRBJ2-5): SAVISQKPSRDICQRGTSLTIQCQVDSQVTMMFWYRQQPGQSLTLIATANQGSEATYESGFVIDKFPISRPNLTFSTLTVSNMSPEDSSIYLCSVVGSGYQETQYFGPGTRLLVL.

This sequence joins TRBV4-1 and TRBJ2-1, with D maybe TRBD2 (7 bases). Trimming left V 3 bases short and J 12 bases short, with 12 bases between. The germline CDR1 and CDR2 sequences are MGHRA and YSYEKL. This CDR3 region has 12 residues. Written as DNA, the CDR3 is TGCGCCAGCAGCCACGGGGGGCTAGGGCAGTTCTTC. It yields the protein CASSHGGLGQFF.

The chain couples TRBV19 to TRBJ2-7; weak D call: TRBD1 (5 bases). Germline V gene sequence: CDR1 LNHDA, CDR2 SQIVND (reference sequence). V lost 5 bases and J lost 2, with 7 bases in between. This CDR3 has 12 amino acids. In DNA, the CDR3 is TGTGCCAGTAGTCAGGGTACCTACGAGCAGTACTTC. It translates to CASSQGTYEQYF.

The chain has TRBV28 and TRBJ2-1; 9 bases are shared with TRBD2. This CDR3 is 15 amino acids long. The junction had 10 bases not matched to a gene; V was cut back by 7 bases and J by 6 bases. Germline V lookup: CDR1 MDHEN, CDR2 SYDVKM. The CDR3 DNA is TGTGCCAGCACCAGAGCGGGGGGCCCCTCCAATGAGCAGTTCTTC. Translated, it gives CASTRAGGPSNEQFF.

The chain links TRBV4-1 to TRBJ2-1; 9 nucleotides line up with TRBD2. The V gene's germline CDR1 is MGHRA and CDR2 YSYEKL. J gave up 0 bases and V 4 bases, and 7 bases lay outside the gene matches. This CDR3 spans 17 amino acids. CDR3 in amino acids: CASSPSGTRSSYNEQFF. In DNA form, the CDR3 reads TGCGCCAGCAGCCCTAGCGGGACCAGAAGCTCCTACAATGAGCAGTTCTTC.

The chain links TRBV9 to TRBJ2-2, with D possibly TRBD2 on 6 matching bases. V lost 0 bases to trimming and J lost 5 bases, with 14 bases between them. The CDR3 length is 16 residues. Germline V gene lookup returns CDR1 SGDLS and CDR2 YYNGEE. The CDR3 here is CASSVATGVWTGELFF. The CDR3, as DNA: TGTGCCAGCAGCGTAGCTACGGGGGTTTGGACCGGGGAGCTGTTTTTT.